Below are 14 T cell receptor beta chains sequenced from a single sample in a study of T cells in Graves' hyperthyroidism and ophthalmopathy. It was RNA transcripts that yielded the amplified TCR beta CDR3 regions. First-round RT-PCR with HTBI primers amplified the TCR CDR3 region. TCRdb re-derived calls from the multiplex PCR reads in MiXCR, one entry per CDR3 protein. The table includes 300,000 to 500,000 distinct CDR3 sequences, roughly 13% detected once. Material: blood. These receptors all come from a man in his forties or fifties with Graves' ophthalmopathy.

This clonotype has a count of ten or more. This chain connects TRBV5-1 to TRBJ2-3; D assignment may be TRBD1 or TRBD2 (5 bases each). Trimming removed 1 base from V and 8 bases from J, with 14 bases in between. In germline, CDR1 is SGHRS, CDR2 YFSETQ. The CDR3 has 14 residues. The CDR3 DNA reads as TGCGCCAGCAGCTTGATTAGGGGACCGGGTACGCAGTATTTT. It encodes CASSLIRGPGTQYF.

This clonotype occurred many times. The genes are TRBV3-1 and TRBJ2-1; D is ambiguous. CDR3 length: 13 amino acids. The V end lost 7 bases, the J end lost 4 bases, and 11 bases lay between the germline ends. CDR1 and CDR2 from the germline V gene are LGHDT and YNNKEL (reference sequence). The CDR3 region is CASTHPDYNEQFF. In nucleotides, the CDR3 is TGTGCCAGCACCCACCCAGATTACAATGAGCAGTTCTTC.

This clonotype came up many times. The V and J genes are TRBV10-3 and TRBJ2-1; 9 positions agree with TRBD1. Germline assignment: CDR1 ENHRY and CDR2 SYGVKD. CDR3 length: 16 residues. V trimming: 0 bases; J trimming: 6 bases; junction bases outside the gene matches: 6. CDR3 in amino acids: CAISESTGGEVNEQFF. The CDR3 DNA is TGTGCCATCAGTGAGTCAACAGGGGGCGAGGTCAATGAGCAGTTCTTC.

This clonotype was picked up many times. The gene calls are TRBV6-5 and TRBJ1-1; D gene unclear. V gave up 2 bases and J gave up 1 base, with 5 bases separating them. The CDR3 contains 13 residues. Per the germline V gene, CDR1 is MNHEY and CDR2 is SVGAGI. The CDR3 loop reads CASSYRRNTEAFF. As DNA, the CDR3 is TGTGCCAGCAGTTACCGACGGAACACTGAAGCTTTCTTT.

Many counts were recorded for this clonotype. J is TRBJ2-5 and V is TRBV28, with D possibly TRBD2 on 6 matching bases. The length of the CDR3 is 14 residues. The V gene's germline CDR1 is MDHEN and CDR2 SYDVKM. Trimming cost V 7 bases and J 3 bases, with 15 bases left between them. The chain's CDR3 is CASKDSGVEETQYF. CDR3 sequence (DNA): TGTGCCAGCAAAGATAGCGGCGTCGAAGAGACCCAGTACTTC.

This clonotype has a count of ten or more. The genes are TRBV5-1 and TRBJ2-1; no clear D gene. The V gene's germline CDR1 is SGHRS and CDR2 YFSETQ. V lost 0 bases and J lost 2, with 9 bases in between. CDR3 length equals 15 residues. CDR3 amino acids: CASSLEHPAYNEQFF. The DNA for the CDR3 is TGCGCCAGCAGCTTGGAACACCCGGCCTACAATGAGCAGTTCTTC.

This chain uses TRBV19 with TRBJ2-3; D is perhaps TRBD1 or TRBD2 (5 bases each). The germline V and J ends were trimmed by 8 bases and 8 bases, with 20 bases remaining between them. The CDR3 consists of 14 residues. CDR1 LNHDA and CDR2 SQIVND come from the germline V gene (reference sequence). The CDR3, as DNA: TGTGCCAGTTCGCCTATGGGGGACCCCCCTACGCAGTATTTT. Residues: CASSPMGDPPTQYF.

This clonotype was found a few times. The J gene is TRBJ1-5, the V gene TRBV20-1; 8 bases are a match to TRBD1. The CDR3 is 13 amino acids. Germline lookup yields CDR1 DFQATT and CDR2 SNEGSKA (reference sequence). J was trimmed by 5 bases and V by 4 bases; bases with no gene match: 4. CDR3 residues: CSANQGADQPQHF. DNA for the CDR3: TGCAGTGCTAATCAGGGGGCGGATCAGCCCCAGCATTTT.

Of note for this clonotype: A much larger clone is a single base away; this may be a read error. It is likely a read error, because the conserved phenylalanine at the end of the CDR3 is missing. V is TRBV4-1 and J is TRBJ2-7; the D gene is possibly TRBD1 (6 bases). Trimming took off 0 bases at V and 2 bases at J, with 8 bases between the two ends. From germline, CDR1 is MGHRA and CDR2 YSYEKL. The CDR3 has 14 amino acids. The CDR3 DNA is TGCGCCAGCAGCCAAGATCAGGGGACCTACGAGCAGTACTCC. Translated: CASSQDQGTYEQYS.

The chain's CDR3 is CASSSTGDTQYF. CDR3 nucleotides: TGCGCCAGCAGCTCGACAGGGGATACGCAGTATTTT. The chain couples TRBV5-1 to TRBJ2-3; 7 nucleotides match TRBD1. The V gene end was trimmed by 3 bases and the J gene end by 6 bases; junction bases not matched to a gene: 1. The CDR3 spans 12 residues. Germline V gene sequence: CDR1 SGHRS, CDR2 YFSETQ.

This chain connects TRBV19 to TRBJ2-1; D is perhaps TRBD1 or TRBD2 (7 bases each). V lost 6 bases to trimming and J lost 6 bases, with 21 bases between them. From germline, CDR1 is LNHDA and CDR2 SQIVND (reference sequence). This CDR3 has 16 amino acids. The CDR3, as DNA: TGTGCCAGTAGGAGCCGACAGGGAAGGGGGGGCAATGAGCAGTTCTTC. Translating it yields CASRSRQGRGGNEQFF.

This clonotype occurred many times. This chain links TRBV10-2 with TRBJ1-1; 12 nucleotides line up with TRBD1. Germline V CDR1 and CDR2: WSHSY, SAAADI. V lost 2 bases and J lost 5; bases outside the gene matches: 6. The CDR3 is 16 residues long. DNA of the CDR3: TGCGCCAGCAGTGAGGGGGGACAGGGGGCAGGAACTGAAGCTTTCTTT. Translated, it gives CASSEGGQGAGTEAFF.

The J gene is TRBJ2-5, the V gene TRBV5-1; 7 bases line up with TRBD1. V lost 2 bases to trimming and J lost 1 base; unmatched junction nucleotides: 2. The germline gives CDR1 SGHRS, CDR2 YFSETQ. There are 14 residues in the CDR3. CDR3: CASSFGQVQETQYF. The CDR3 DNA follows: TGCGCCAGCAGCTTTGGACAGGTCCAAGAGACCCAGTACTTC.

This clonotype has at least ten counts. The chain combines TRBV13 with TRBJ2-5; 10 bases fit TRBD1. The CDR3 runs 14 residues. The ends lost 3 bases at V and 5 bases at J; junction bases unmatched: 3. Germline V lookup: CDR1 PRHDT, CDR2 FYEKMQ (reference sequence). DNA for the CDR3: TGTGCCAGCAGCTTTGGACAGGGGGGCGAGACCCAGTACTTC. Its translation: CASSFGQGGETQYF.